This T cell receptor beta chain was identified in a study of blood T cell repertoires in COVID-19. Study-level background: Sites in the United States, Italy and Spain provided acute and convalescent COVID-19 samples. PBMCs, B-cell-depleted T cells, or T cells were the source of the cDNA or gDNA that made up the material.

The authors' processing: The authors estimated nucleated cell counts from reference gene primer amplification. This table comes from immunoSEQ multiplex PCR, and its TCRdb copy is limited to in-frame clones, with some not included. That table is the source of V, J and clone size, and D and trimming were worked out from the DNA. The table shows some 220,000 clones, with 84% occurring only once. This receptor was identified in an elderly woman with active or convalescent COVID-19. The sequencing sample was made of peripheral blood.

The DNA of the CDR3 is TGTGCCAGCAGTTTAATAGCGGGGGCGCAGGGCTACACCTTC. This gives the protein CASSLIAGAQGYTF. V and J are TRBV28 and TRBJ1-2; tentative D call: TRBD1 (6 bases). The V gene lost 2 bases and the J gene lost 8 bases, with 15 bases spanning the gap. The germline gives CDR1 MDHEN, CDR2 SYDVKM. The CDR3 is 14 residues long.